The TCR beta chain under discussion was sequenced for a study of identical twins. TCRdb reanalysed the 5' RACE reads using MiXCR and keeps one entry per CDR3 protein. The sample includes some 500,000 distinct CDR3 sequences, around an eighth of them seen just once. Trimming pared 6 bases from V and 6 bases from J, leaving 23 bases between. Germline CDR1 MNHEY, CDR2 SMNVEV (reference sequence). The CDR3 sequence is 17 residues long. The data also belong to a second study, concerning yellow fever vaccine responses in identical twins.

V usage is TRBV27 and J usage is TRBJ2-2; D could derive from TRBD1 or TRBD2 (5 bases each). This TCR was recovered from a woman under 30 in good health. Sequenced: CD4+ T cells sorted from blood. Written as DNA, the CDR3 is TGTGCCAGCAGCCAGACAGACGTACTGGGGGTACCCGGGGAGCTGTTTTTT. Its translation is CASSQTDVLGVPGELFF.